The T cell receptor beta chain under discussion was sequenced for a study of shared clonotypes between healthy human individuals. Regarding the study as a whole: What naive subsets generally showed was a larger estimated richness than memory subsets showed. The researchers took only blood, and tissue repertoires probably look different.

To note about this clone: Its specificity is not known. The identical CDR3 is also encoded by other nucleotide sequences in the sample.

Healthy and HIV-negative, the adult donors had no recent acute infections or vaccinations. V dropped 2 bases and J dropped 1 base, with 5 bases sitting between them. The CDR3 loop spans 13 amino acids. The germline gives CDR1 SGHAT, CDR2 FQNNGV. Original methodology: Filtering differed because ImmunoSEQ produced junction-only sequences that carried no quality scores. Only in-frame clones appear in the TCRdb table, and some are missing; sequencing was by immunoSEQ multiplex PCR. The DNA was the basis for D and trimming; V, J and clone size are from that table. The profile covers approximately 1.1 million clones, with about 80% appearing a single time and more than 0.45% taken by the ten largest.

This clonotype was obtained from a man aged 18 to 30 in good health. Some clones in this sample may be carry-over from other donors' samples. Sequenced sample: memory CD4+ T cells from PBMCs. The subset here: CD45RA-negative fraction. This rearrangement joins TRBV11-2 to TRBJ1-1; D uncertain. The CDR3 protein is CASSLQRNTEAFF. For the CDR3, the DNA is TGTGCCAGCAGCTTACAAAGGAACACTGAAGCTTTCTTT.